This T cell receptor beta chain stems from a study of neurological immune-mediated disorders. This clonotype was seen at least ten times. Its specificity is unknown. A read error may produce the germline difference seen at one junction end. For the unsorted libraries, 2 million PBMCs stored at -80 C served as input. The study, taken as a whole, reports: Because no CDR3 amino acid sequences were shared across subjects by expanded clones, private repertoires were suggested in all groups.

Germline lookup yields CDR1 SGHVS and CDR2 FQNEAQ. This CDR3 spans 12 amino acids. The team produced cDNA through 5'RACE using 10-nucleotide random UMIs. TCRdb recomputed calls from the 5' RACE reads with MiXCR, one row per CDR3 protein. The table lists roughly 28,000 distinct CDR3 sequences, around 3.4% of them singletons. Sequencing was done on a sample of PBMCs. This sequence was found in a woman in her twenties or thirties with multiple sclerosis. The rearrangement joins TRBV7-8 to TRBJ1-6; unclear D gene. This CDR3 is CASTPFGSPLNF. Here the CDR3 DNA reads TGTGCCAGCACCCCTTTCGGCTCACCCCTCAACTTT.